This T cell receptor (beta chain) emerged from a study of shared clonotypes between healthy human individuals. Study context: Sampling drew on donors who were a couple of women and a few men aged 18 to 49. Notes on the study in general: Specimens sampled were limited to blood, with tissue repertoires likely differing.

Note on this clone: What it recognizes is unknown.

V lost 0 bases to trimming and J lost 3 bases, with 3 bases between them. The CDR3 spans 13 residues. Germline-derived CDR1 and CDR2 are LNHDA and SQIVND (reference sequence). The study ran the assay at deep level. The method was immunoSEQ multiplex PCR; TCRdb's version includes in-frame clones alone and lacks a portion of them. Seen here are more than 1,200,000 clones, approximately 98.5% observed once, and the top ten hold 0.3% to 0.45%. The V call is TRBV19, the J call TRBJ1-5, with unresolved D. The source material was naive CD4+ T cells sorted from blood. Subset defined: CD45RA+ positively selected. The receptor was isolated from a man under 40 in good health. CDR3 loop: CASSIDLNQPQHF. CDR3 nucleotides: TGTGCCAGTAGTATAGATCTCAATCAGCCCCAGCATTTT. The whole variable domain, filled in from reference TRBV19 and TRBJ1-5, reads DGGITQSPKYLFRKEGQNVTLSCEQNLNHDAMYWYRQDPGQGLRLIYYSQIVNDFQKGDIAEGYSVSREKKESFPLTVTSAQKNPTAFYLCASSIDLNQPQHFGDGTRLSIL.